These T cell receptor beta chains were read from a single sample in a study of blood T cell repertoires in COVID-19. Using immunoSEQ multiplex PCR, the repertoire was profiled, and TCRdb retains in-frame clones only, with some absent. The sample includes a few hundred thousand clones, approximately 86% of them seen just once. Sequences were obtained from peripheral blood. These receptors were collected from a man between 18 and 35 years old with active or convalescent COVID-19. Each CDR3 is given with its conserved first and last residue. D genes are given only for firm matches. Some rows have no size entry. The others give once, few or many, or a class for an expanded clone.

V	J	size	D	DNA	CDR3
TRBV2	TRBJ1-1	NA	NA	TGTGCCAGCAGATCAGGGGTTGAAGCTTTCTTT	CASRSGVEAFF
TRBV6-5	TRBJ2-7	once	TRBD1	TGTGCCAGCATGGAGACAGGGGATGGTTACGAGCAGTACTTC	CASMETGDGYEQYF
TRBV5-6	TRBJ2-1	NA	TRBD1	TGTGCCAGCAGCTTCGGACAGGGGGCTAATGAGCAGTTCTTC	CASSFGQGANEQFF
TRBV19	TRBJ1-1	NA	NA	TGTGCCAGTAGTATAGGGAGCCGCGCTGAAGCTTTCTTT	CASSIGSRAEAFF
TRBV4-1	TRBJ1-5	NA	TRBD1	TGCGCCAGCAGCCCAGACAGGGTTAGCAATCAGCCCCAGCATTTT	CASSPDRVSNQPQHF
TRBV2	TRBJ1-5	NA	NA	TGTGCCAGCAGGTACAATCAGCCCCAGCATTTT	CASRYNQPQHF
TRBV7-9	TRBJ1-5	NA	NA	TGTGCCAGCAGCTTCCCGGATCAGCCCCAGCATTTT	CASSFPDQPQHF
TRBV7-2	TRBJ1-5	NA	NA	TGTGCCAGCAGCTTAGAAGGCAGGGTTAGCAATCAGCCCCAGCATTTT	CASSLEGRVSNQPQHF
TRBV5-6	TRBJ1-4	NA	NA	TGTGCCAGCAGCTTCATAGGACAGCCTAATGAAAAACTGTTTTTT	CASSFIGQPNEKLFF
TRBV20-1	TRBJ1-4	NA	NA	TGCAGTGCTAGTCAAGGGGGTTCAACTAATGAAAAACTGTTTTTT	CSASQGGSTNEKLFF
TRBV6-5	TRBJ1-2	NA	NA	TGTGCCAGCAGTTACGGTGGGGGCGATGCACGGGGCTACACCTTC	CASSYGGGDARGYTF
TRBV18	TRBJ1-2	NA	NA	TGTGCCAGCTCACCACCGCCCGGGACTACAGGCTGGGCAGCCTATGGCTACACCTTC	CASSPPPGTTGWAAYGYTF
TRBV7-6	TRBJ2-1	NA	NA	TGTGCCAGCAGCTTCGCATACGGTCGGTACAATGAGCAGTTCTTC	CASSFAYGRYNEQFF
TRBV5-6	TRBJ1-5	NA	NA	TGTGCCAGCAGCTTGAGAACAGGGCGATATAGCAATCAGCCCCAGCATTTT	CASSLRTGRYSNQPQHF
TRBV6-1	TRBJ2-7	NA	NA	TGTGCCAGCAGTGAAAGGGTGGCGGGGTGGTTATACGAGCAGTACTTC	CASSERVAGWLYEQYF
TRBV2	TRBJ2-2	once	TRBD1	TGTGCCAGCAGTGAAAACAGGGGGCTCACCGGGGAGCTGTTTTTT	CASSENRGLTGELFF